The 32 T cell receptor beta chains below all came from one sample that was sequenced in a study of blood T cell repertoires in COVID-19 (dated by TCRdb to 2018 to 2021). Receptor amplification or capture employed the immunoSEQ multiplex PCR assay. This is the immuneACCESS table as TCRdb keeps it, with only in-frame sequences that have V and J called. A part of the clones is gone; compared with another copy, unresolved V genes explain less than half, and the rest is unexplained. This sample gives a few hundred thousand clones in total; more than 65% of them show up just once. Jointly, the top ten make up 15% to 19% of the sample. Sequencing input: peripheral blood. These receptors all come from a person aged 65 to 85 with COVID-19, enrolled during active disease.

This sequence joins TRBV7-9 and TRBJ2-7, with a weak D call TRBD1 (5 bases). Germline loops: CDR1 SEHNR, CDR2 FQNEAQ (reference sequence). The CDR3 sequence is 14 residues long. V lost 5 bases and J 5 bases, leaving 16 bases between the germline ends. The CDR3 sequence is CASSVQGFGHEQYF. CDR3 nucleotide sequence: TGTGCCAGCAGCGTGCAGGGATTCGGGCACGAGCAGTACTTC.

This clone was observed at least ten times. The chain joins TRBV5-4 to TRBJ2-7, with D possibly being TRBD2 (6 bases). This CDR3 comprises 15 residues. Trimming stripped 0 bases from V and 3 bases from J, with 13 bases between. The germline CDR1 and CDR2 sequences are SGHNT and YYREEE (reference sequence). The CDR3 sequence is CASSLEGGGDYEQYF. DNA of the CDR3: TGTGCCAGCAGCTTGGAGGGCGGAGGGGACTACGAGCAGTACTTC.

The V and J genes are TRBV5-1 and TRBJ1-1; 8 positions match TRBD1. From germline, CDR1 is SGHRS and CDR2 YFSETQ. The CDR3 covers 13 residues. V lost 3 bases and J lost 7; bases outside the gene matches: 5. CDR3 protein: CASSWDRLREAFF. DNA of the CDR3: TGCGCCAGCAGCTGGGACAGGCTTCGTGAAGCTTTCTTT.

This clone occurred a few times. The chain carries TRBV7-8 and TRBJ1-5; 8 bases agree with TRBD1. V dropped 5 bases and J dropped 1; count of bases not matched to a gene: 7. In germline, CDR1 is SGHVS, CDR2 FQNEAQ. The CDR3 is 16 amino acids. The CDR3: CASSQIGQGSNQPQHF. CDR3 DNA: TGTGCCAGCAGCCAGATTGGACAGGGAAGCAATCAGCCCCAGCATTTT.

This chain links TRBV27 with TRBJ1-6; no clear D gene. The CDR3 loop spans 15 amino acids. V lost 6 bases and J lost 4, with 13 bases in between. Germline V gene lookup returns CDR1 MNHEY and CDR2 SMNVEV (reference sequence). Written as DNA, the CDR3 is TGTGCCAGCAGACCTGGGCACTCTTATAATTCACCCCTCCACTTT. It encodes CASRPGHSYNSPLHF.

The chain employs TRBV19 and TRBJ2-7; weak D call: TRBD1 (5 bases). V gave up 3 bases and J gave up 3 bases, with 18 bases separating them. The length of the CDR3 is 16 residues. Looked up from germline, CDR1 is LNHDA and CDR2 is SQIVND (reference sequence). CDR3 sequence: CASSILATDTYYEQYF. The DNA for the CDR3 is TGTGCCAGTAGTATTCTGGCGACAGATACTTACTACGAGCAGTACTTC.

This chain joins TRBV15 and TRBJ2-7, with 11 bases matching TRBD2. V dropped 5 bases and J dropped 4; count of bases not matched to a gene: 7. Per the germline V gene, CDR1 is LNHNV and CDR2 is YYDKDF (reference sequence). The CDR3 contains 15 residues. In nucleotides, the CDR3 is TGTGCCACCAGCGACCCCACTAGCGGGAGTTACGAGCAGTACTTC. Translating it yields CATSDPTSGSYEQYF.

This chain joins TRBV4-3 and TRBJ2-1; possibly TRBD2 for D (5 bases). CDR3 length equals 14 residues. The germline gives CDR1 LGHNA, CDR2 YSLEER. Trimming left V 3 bases short and J 5 bases short, with 11 bases between. CDR3 protein: CASSQEDGHNEQFF. As DNA, the CDR3 is TGCGCCAGCAGCCAGGAGGACGGACACAATGAGCAGTTCTTC.

The genes are TRBV5-1 and TRBJ1-3; no firm D call. This CDR3 comprises 16 residues. V lost 1 base to trimming and J lost 0 bases, with 11 bases between them. Germline assignment: CDR1 SGHRS and CDR2 YFSETQ. CDR3 nucleotide sequence: TGCGCCAGCAGCTTGTTCTCCACGGTCTCTGGAAACACCATATATTTT. As protein: CASSLFSTVSGNTIYF.

The chain is built from TRBV7-6 and TRBJ1-3; 11 bases line up with TRBD1. This CDR3 has 15 amino acids. The V gene end was trimmed by 5 bases and the J gene end by 3 bases; junction bases not matched to a gene: 3. Germline-derived CDR1 and CDR2 are SGHVS and FNYEAQ. The CDR3 loop reads CASSAGTGGGNTIYF. The DNA of the CDR3 is TGTGCCAGCAGCGCTGGGACAGGGGGTGGAAACACCATATATTTT.

The chain has TRBV7-8 and TRBJ2-1; D is possibly TRBD2 (5 bases). V lost 5 bases to trimming and J lost 2 bases, with 13 bases between them. Germline lookup yields CDR1 SGHVS and CDR2 FQNEAQ. The CDR3 is 15 residues long. CDR3 sequence reads: CASSALVATYNEQFF. The CDR3 bases are TGTGCCAGCAGCGCACTAGTTGCAACCTACAATGAGCAGTTCTTC.

In its sample, this clone was seen once. The chain uses TRBV7-2 and TRBJ1-2; TRBD1 matches at 10 bases. The germline V gene encodes CDR1 SGHTA and CDR2 FQGNSA. The CDR3 sequence is 14 residues long. V lost 1 base and J lost 7; bases outside the gene matches: 3. The CDR3 DNA sequence: TGTGCCAGCAGCTTAGAGACAGGGGGCCGTGGCTACACCTTC. It encodes CASSLETGGRGYTF.

The chain carries TRBV11-2 and TRBJ2-2; the D gene is possibly TRBD2 (5 bases). The germline V gene has CDR1 SGHAT and CDR2 FQNNGV. V gave up 2 bases and J gave up 0 bases, with 10 bases separating them. CDR3 length equals 16 residues. The CDR3 nucleotides read TGTGCCAGCAGCTTATTGAGGGCTTCGAACACCGGGGAGCTGTTTTTT. Amino acid sequence: CASSLLRASNTGELFF.

The chain joins TRBV6-5 to TRBJ1-1; D gene ambiguous. Germline V lookup: CDR1 MNHEY, CDR2 SVGAGI. This CDR3 spans 14 amino acids. The V gene lost 2 bases and the J gene lost 3 bases, with 10 bases spanning the gap. The CDR3 loop reads CASSYRYPDTEAFF. CDR3 sequence (DNA): TGTGCCAGCAGTTACCGCTACCCGGACACTGAAGCTTTCTTT.

The chain has TRBV3-1 (or the pseudogene TRBV3-2) and TRBJ2-3; 8 nucleotides match TRBD2. Germline lookup yields CDR1 LGHDT and CDR2 YNNKEL (reference sequence). Trimming removed 3 bases from V and 4 bases from J; junction bases left unmatched: 9. CDR3 size: 16 residues. CDR3 DNA: TGTGCCAGCAGCCACGCAGGAGGGCGGGAGGCAGATACGCAGTATTTT. Protein sequence: CASSHAGGREADTQYF.

V and J are TRBV25-1 and TRBJ2-3, with D perhaps matching TRBD1 (6 bases). In germline, CDR1 is MGHDK, CDR2 SYGVNS. V lost 6 bases and J 2 bases, leaving 15 bases between the germline ends. CDR3 length: 15 residues. CDR3 residues: CASSTKTGPTDTQYF. As DNA, the CDR3 is TGTGCCAGCAGCACCAAAACAGGGCCCACAGATACGCAGTATTTT.

Here the CDR3 DNA reads TGCGCCAGCAGCTTGAGCATATACAGGGGAGCCGGGGAGCTGTTTTTT. Translated, it gives CASSLSIYRGAGELFF. The gene calls are TRBV5-1 and TRBJ2-2; 7 positions match TRBD1. The CDR3 totals 16 residues. The V and J ends lost 1 base and 6 bases, in that order; junction bases with no gene match: 9. Germline V CDR1 and CDR2: SGHRS, YFSETQ.

The CDR3 here is CASSSNPYRAHEKLFF. CDR3 nucleotides: TGTGCCAGCAGCTCCAACCCCTACAGGGCTCATGAAAAACTGTTTTTT. The chain recombines TRBV5-5 with TRBJ1-4, with D perhaps matching TRBD1 (6 bases). The germline CDR1 and CDR2 sequences are SGHKS and YYEKEE (reference sequence). Trimming removed 3 bases from V and 6 bases from J, with 18 bases in between. CDR3 length equals 16 residues.

The chain has TRBV9 and TRBJ2-5; 9 bases match TRBD2. This CDR3 has 16 amino acids. Trimming cost V 3 bases and J 5 bases; bases outside gene matches: 11. Germline assignment: CDR1 SGDLS and CDR2 YYNGEE. The CDR3 coding sequence is TGTGCCAGCAGCGCCCGACTAGCGGATGGGCGGGAGACCCAGTACTTC. As protein: CASSARLADGRETQYF.

This clone was detected ten times or more. This rearrangement joins TRBV7-2 to TRBJ1-2; TRBD1 aligns across 9 bases. The CDR3 totals 13 residues. The V gene's germline CDR1 is SGHTA and CDR2 FQGNSA. J gave up 7 bases and V 4 bases, and 4 bases lay outside the gene matches. Here the CDR3 reads CASSWDRDGGYTF. CDR3 coding DNA: TGTGCCAGCAGCTGGGACAGGGATGGTGGCTACACCTTC. The variable domain in full, completed from reference TRBV7-2 and TRBJ1-2, reads GAGVSQSPSNKVTEKGKDVELRCDPISGHTALYWYRQSLGQGLEFLIYFQGNSAPDKSGLPSDRFSAERTGGSVSTLTIQRTQQEDSAVYLCASSWDRDGGYTFGSGTRLTVV.

CDR3 DNA: TGTGCCAGCTCACGACTAGCGGGAGACGAGACCCAGTACTTC. Translating it yields CASSRLAGDETQYF. This chain joins TRBV18 and TRBJ2-5; 12 bases agree with TRBD2. This CDR3 is built from 14 residues. Germline V lookup: CDR1 KGHSH, CDR2 LQKENI. The ends lost 4 bases at V and 5 bases at J; junction bases unmatched: 2.

This chain uses TRBV29-1 with TRBJ1-2; tentative D call: TRBD1 (6 bases). Looked up from germline, CDR1 is SQVTM and CDR2 is ANQGSEA. Trimming left V 6 bases short and J 6 bases short, with 20 bases between. CDR3 length: 14 residues. In nucleotides, the CDR3 is TGCAGCGTATTGATCGGGGGGGCGCGAGATGGCTACACCTTC. This translates into CSVLIGGARDGYTF.

The chain joins TRBV20-1 to TRBJ2-7; 7 nucleotides line up with TRBD2. The CDR3 sequence is 11 residues long. With V trimmed by 7 bases and J by 3 bases, 3 bases remained unmatched. Germline CDR1 reads DFQATT; CDR2 reads SNEGSKA (reference sequence). The CDR3 DNA is TGCAGTGTACGGACTAGCTACGAGCAGTACTTC. This sequence encodes CSVRTSYEQYF.

The chain combines TRBV28 with TRBJ1-5; 12 bases agree with TRBD1. Germline-derived CDR1 and CDR2 are MDHEN and SYDVKM. The CDR3 loop spans 18 amino acids. V gave up 5 bases and J gave up 1 base; unmatched junction bases: 9. DNA of the CDR3: TGTGCCAGCAGTCCCCCGGGACAGGGGGCTTTGAGCAATCAGCCCCAGCATTTT. Residues: CASSPPGQGALSNQPQHF.

The chain employs TRBV15 and TRBJ1-5, with D perhaps matching TRBD1 (5 bases). Trimming left V 3 bases short and J 1 base short, with 13 bases between. Germline CDR1 LNHNV, CDR2 YYDKDF (reference sequence). This CDR3 spans 16 amino acids. The CDR3 region is CATSRAQGTSNQPQHF. The CDR3, as DNA: TGTGCCACCAGCAGGGCTCAGGGTACGAGCAATCAGCCCCAGCATTTT.

The rearrangement uses TRBV10-3 and TRBJ2-7; 9 positions match TRBD2. The germline gives CDR1 ENHRY, CDR2 SYGVKD. V was clipped by 4 bases and J by 5 bases; unmatched bases: 9. The CDR3 runs 15 residues. CDR3 sequence: CAISGGRGGENEQYF. The CDR3 coding sequence is TGTGCCATCAGTGGAGGGCGGGGGGGCGAAAACGAGCAGTACTTC.

The rearrangement joins TRBV6-5 to TRBJ1-1; D is ambiguous. CDR3 length: 15 amino acids. Germline assignment: CDR1 MNHEY and CDR2 SVGAGI. V was pared by 0 bases and J by 3 bases, with 11 bases between. CDR3 residues: CASSYSHQVYTEAFF. DNA for the CDR3: TGTGCCAGCAGTTACTCGCATCAGGTATACACTGAAGCTTTCTTT.

The chain uses TRBV28 and TRBJ2-1; D possibly corresponds to TRBD2 (6 bases). The CDR3 consists of 15 residues. Germline V gene sequence: CDR1 MDHEN, CDR2 SYDVKM. Between the trimmed V and J ends, which lost 6 bases and 5 bases, there was a span of 17 bases. As DNA, the CDR3 is TGTGCCAGCAGCGCCCCCGCTAGCGCCCACAATGAGCAGTTCTTC. This encodes CASSAPASAHNEQFF.

The chain employs TRBV7-2 and TRBJ2-3; 11 positions match TRBD2. Germline V gene sequence: CDR1 SGHTA, CDR2 FQGNSA. This CDR3 region has 15 residues. V shed 5 bases and J 10 bases; nucleotides not matched to a gene: 11. CDR3 coding DNA: TGTGCCAGCAGCGAGTCGACTAGCGGGGTTATTGCGCAGTATTTT. Its protein product is CASSESTSGVIAQYF.

The J gene is TRBJ1-3, the V gene TRBV18; D might be TRBD1 (6 bases). Per germline, CDR1 KGHSH and CDR2 LQKENI. The CDR3 totals 15 residues. V was shortened by 1 base and J by 2 bases, with 9 bases between the two germline ends. This chain's CDR3 is CASSPRTVAGNTIYF. The CDR3 coding sequence is TGTGCCAGCTCACCACGGACAGTTGCTGGAAACACCATATATTTT.

The V and J genes are TRBV28 and TRBJ1-3; 8 nucleotides agree with TRBD1. With V trimmed by 3 bases and J by 4 bases, 8 bases remained unmatched. This CDR3 region has 16 residues. Per germline, CDR1 MDHEN and CDR2 SYDVKM. The CDR3 coding sequence is TGTGCCAGCAGTTTGTCAAGTGACAGGGGAGGAAACACCATATATTTT. This gives the protein CASSLSSDRGGNTIYF. The complete variable domain, with remaining parts taken from reference TRBV28 and TRBJ1-3, reads DVKVTQSSRYLVKRTGEKVFLECVQDMDHENMFWYRQDPGLGLRLIYFSYDVKMKEKGDIPEGYSVSREKKERFSLILESASTNQTSMYLCASSLSSDRGGNTIYFGEGSWLTVV.

Comments on this clone: Distinct nucleotide sequences in the sample also encode this CDR3. The chain combines TRBV18 with TRBJ2-5; D gene uncertain. CDR3 length: 13 amino acids. Germline CDR1 reads KGHSH; CDR2 reads LQKENI. Trimming cost V 0 bases and J 5 bases, with 7 bases left between them. DNA of the CDR3: TGTGCCAGCTCACCACCGACGAGGGAGACCCAGTACTTC. It translates to CASSPPTRETQYF.